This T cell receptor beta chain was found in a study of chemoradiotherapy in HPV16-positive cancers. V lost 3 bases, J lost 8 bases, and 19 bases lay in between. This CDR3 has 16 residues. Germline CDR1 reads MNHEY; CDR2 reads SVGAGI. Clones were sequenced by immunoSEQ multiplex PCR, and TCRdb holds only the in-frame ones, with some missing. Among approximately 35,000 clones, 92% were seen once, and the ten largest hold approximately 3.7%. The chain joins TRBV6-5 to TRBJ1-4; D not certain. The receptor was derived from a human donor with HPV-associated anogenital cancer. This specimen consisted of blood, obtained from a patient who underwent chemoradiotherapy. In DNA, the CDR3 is TGTGCCAGCAGTTATACTCCCCCGGGCCAACGGGAAAAACTGTTTTTT. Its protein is CASSYTPPGQREKLFF.